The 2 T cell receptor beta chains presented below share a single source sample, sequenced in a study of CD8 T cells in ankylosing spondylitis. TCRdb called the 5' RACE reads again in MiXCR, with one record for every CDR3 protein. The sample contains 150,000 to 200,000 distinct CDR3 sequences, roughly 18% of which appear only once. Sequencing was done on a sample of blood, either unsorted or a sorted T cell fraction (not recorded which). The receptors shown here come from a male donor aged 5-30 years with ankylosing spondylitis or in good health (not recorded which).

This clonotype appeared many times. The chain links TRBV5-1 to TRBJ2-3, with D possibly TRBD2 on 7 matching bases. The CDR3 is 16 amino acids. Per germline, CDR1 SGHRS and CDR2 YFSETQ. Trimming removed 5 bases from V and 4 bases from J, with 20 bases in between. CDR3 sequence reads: CASRPLAEGGPDTQYF. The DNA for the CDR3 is TGCGCCAGCAGACCTCTAGCGGAGGGGGGCCCAGATACGCAGTATTTT.

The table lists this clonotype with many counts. CDR3 loop: CASSLAGLMAKNIQYF. DNA for the CDR3: TGCGCCAGCAGCTTGGCGGGGTTGATGGCCAAAAACATTCAGTACTTC. This chain uses TRBV5-1 with TRBJ2-4; TRBD2 might be the D (5 bases). In germline, CDR1 is SGHRS, CDR2 YFSETQ. This CDR3 spans 16 amino acids. V was trimmed by 0 bases and J by 1 base, leaving 11 bases between them.